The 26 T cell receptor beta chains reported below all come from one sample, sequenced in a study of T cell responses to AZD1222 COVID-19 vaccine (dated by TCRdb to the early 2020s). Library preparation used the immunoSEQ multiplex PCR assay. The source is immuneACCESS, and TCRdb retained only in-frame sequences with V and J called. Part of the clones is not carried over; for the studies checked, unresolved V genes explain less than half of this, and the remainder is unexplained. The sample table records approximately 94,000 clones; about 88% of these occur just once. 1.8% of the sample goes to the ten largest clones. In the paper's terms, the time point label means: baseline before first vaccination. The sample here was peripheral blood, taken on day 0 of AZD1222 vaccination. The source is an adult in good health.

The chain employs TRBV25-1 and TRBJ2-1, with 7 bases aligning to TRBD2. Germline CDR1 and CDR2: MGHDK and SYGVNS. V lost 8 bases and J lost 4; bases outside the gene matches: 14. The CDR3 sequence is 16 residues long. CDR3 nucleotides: TGTGCCAGCCTTCAAAAGCGGGATCGCTCGTACAATGAGCAGTTCTTC. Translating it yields CASLQKRDRSYNEQFF. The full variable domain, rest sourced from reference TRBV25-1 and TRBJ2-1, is EADIYQTPRYLVIGTGKKITLECSQTMGHDKMYWYQQDPGMELHLIHYSYGVNSTEKGDLSSESTVSRIRTEHFPLTLESARPSHTSQYLCASLQKRDRSYNEQFFGPGTRLTVL.

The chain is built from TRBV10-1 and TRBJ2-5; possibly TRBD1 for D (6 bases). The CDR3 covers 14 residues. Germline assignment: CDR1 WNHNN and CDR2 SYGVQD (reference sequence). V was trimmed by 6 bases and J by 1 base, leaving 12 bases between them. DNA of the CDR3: TGCGCCAGCAGCAGGGGTACGGCCCAAGAGACCCAGTACTTC. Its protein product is CASSRGTAQETQYF.

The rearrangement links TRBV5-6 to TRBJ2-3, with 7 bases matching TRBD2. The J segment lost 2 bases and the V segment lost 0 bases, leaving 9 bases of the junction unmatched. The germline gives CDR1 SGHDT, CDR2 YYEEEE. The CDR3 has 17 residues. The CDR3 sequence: CASSLDGLADYTDTQYF. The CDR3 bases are TGTGCCAGCAGCTTGGATGGTCTAGCGGATTACACAGATACGCAGTATTTT.

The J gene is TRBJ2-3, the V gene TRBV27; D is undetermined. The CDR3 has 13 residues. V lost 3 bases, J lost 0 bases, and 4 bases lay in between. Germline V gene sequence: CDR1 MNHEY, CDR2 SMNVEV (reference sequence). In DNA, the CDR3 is TGTGCCAGCAGTTTTTTAAGCACAGATACGCAGTATTTT. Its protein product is CASSFLSTDTQYF.

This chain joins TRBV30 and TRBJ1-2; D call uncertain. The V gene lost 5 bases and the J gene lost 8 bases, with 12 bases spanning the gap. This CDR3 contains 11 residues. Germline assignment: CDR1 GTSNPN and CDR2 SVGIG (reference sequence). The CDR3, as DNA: TGTGCCTGGTCTCGGATTGGCGGCTACACCTTC. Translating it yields CAWSRIGGYTF. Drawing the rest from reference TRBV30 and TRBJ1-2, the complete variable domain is SQTIHQWPATLVQPVGSPLSLECTVEGTSNPNLYWYRQAAGRGLQLLFYSVGIGQISSEVPQNLSASRPQDRQFILSSKKLLLSDSGFYLCAWSRIGGYTFGSGTRLTVV.

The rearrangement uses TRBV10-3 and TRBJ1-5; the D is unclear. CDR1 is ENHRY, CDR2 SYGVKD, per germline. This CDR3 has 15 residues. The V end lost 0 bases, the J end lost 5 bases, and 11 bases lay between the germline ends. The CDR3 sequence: CAISESRGSYQPQHF. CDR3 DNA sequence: TGTGCCATCAGTGAGTCGAGAGGTTCGTATCAGCCCCAGCATTTT.

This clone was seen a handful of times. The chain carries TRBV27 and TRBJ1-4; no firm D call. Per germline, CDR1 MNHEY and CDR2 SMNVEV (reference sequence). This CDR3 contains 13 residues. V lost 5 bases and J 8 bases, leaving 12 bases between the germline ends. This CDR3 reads CASSRTLAEKLFF. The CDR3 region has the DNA TGTGCCAGCAGTAGAACACTGGCGGAAAAACTGTTTTTT. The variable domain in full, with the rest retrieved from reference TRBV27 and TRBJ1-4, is EAQVTQNPRYLITVTGKKLTVTCSQNMNHEYMSWYRQDPGLGLRQIYYSMNVEVTDKGDVPEGYKVSRKEKRNFPLILESPSPNQTSLYFCASSRTLAEKLFFGSGTQLSVL.

CDR3 sequence (DNA): TGTGCCAGCAAACTTTTTACCCAGGGTTGGTACGAGCAGTACTTC. It specifies CASKLFTQGWYEQYF. V gene TRBV6-5 combines with J gene TRBJ2-7; D is perhaps TRBD1 (5 bases). V lost 7 bases and J 4 bases, leaving 20 bases between the germline ends. The CDR3 extends over 15 amino acids. Germline CDR1 and CDR2: MNHEY and SVGAGI.

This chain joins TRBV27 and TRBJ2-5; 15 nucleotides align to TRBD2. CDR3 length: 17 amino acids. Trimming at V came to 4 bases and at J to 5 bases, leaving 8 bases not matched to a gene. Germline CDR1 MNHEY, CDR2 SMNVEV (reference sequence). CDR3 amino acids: CASSSGLAGGPRETQYF. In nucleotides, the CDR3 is TGTGCCAGCAGTTCCGGACTAGCGGGAGGGCCACGGGAGACCCAGTACTTC.

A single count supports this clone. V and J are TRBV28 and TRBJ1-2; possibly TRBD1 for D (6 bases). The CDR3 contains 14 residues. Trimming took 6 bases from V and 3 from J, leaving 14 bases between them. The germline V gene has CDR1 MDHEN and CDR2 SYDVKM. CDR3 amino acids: CASRSTGTYYGYTF. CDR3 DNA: TGTGCCAGCAGATCCACAGGGACCTACTATGGCTACACCTTC.

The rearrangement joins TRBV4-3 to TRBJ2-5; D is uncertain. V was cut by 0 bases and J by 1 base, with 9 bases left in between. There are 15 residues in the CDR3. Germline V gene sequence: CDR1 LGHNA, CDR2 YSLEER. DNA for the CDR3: TGCGCCAGCAGCCAAGAGCCCTTCCCCCAAGAGACCCAGTACTTC. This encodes CASSQEPFPQETQYF.

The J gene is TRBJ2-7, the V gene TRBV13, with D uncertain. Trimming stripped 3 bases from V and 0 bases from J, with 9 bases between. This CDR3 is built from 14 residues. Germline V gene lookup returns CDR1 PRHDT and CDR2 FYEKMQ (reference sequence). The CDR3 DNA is TGTGCCAGCAGCTTCCCCAGCTACTCCTACGAGCAGTACTTC. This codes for CASSFPSYSYEQYF.

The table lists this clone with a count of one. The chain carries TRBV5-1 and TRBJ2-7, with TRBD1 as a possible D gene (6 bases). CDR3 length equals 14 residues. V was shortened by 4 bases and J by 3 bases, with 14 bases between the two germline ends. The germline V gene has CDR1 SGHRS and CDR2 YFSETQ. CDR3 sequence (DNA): TGCGCCAGCAGCCCGACAGGAAAGAACTACGAGCAGTACTTC. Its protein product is CASSPTGKNYEQYF.

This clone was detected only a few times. The CDR3 sequence: CSAGTGALNEKLFF. In DNA, the CDR3 is TGCAGCGCCGGGACAGGGGCCCTAAATGAAAAACTGTTTTTT. The V gene is TRBV29-1, the J gene TRBJ1-4, with 10 bases fitting TRBD1. The trim removed 7 bases at V and 5 bases at J, leaving 7 bases unmatched. The CDR3 totals 14 residues. Germline CDR1 is SQVTM and CDR2 is ANQGSEA.

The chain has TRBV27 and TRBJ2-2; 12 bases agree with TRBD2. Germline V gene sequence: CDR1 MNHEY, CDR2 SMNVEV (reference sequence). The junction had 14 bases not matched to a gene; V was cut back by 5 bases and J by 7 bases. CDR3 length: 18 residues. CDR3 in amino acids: CASSRLAGGPRQSGELFF. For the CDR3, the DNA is TGTGCCAGCAGTCGCCTAGCGGGAGGGCCGAGGCAAAGCGGGGAGCTGTTTTTT.

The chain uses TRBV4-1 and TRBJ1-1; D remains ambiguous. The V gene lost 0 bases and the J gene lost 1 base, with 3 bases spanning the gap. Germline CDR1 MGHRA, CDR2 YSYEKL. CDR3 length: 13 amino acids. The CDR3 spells CASSQERNTEAFF. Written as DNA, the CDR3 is TGCGCCAGCAGCCAAGAGAGGAACACTGAAGCTTTCTTT.

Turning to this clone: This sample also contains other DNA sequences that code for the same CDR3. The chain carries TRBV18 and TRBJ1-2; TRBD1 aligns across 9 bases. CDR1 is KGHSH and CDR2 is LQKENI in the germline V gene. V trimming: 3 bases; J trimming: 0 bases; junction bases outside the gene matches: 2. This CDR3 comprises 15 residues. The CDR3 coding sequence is TGTGCCAGCTCACCGGGACAGGGATCTAACTATGGCTACACCTTC. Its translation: CASSPGQGSNYGYTF.

CDR3 sequence reads: CASSLGQGWGNSPLHF. The CDR3, as DNA: TGTGCCAGCAGTTTGGGACAGGGTTGGGGAAATTCACCCCTCCACTTT. The V and J genes are TRBV28 and TRBJ1-6; 9 bases map to TRBD1. This CDR3 contains 16 residues. Germline CDR1 MDHEN, CDR2 SYDVKM. Trimming removed 3 bases from V and 7 bases from J; junction bases left unmatched: 7.

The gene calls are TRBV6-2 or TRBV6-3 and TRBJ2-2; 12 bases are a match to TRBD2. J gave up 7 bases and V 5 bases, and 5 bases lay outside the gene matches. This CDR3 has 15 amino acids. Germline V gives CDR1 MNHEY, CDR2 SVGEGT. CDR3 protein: CASSTTGLAGGELFF. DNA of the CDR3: TGTGCCAGCAGTACCACGGGACTAGCGGGCGGGGAGCTGTTTTTT.

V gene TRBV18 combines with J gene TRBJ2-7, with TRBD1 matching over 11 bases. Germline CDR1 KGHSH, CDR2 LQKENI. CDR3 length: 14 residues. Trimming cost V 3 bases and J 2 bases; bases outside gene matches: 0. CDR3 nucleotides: TGTGCCAGCTCACCGGGACAGGGGGCCTACGAGCAGTACTTC. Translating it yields CASSPGQGAYEQYF.

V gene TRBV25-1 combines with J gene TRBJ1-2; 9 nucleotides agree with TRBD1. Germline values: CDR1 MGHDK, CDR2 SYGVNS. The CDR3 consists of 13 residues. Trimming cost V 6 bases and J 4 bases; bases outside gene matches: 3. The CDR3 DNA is TGTGCCAGCAGGGACAGGGGAATCTATGGCTACACCTTC. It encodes CASRDRGIYGYTF.

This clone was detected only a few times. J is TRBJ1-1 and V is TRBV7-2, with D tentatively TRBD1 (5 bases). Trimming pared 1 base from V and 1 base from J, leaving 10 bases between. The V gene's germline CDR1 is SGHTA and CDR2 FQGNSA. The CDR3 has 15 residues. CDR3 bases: TGTGCCAGCAGCTTAGGGGACCGTCGGAACACTGAAGCTTTCTTT. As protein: CASSLGDRRNTEAFF.

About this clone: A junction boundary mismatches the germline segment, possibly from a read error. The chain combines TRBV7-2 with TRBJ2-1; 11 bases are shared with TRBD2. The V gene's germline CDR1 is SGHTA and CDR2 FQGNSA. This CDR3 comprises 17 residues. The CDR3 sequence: CASRLGPGTSGKNEQFF. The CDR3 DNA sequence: TGTGCCAGCAGATTAGGACCCGGGACTAGCGGTAAGAATGAGCAGTTCTTC.

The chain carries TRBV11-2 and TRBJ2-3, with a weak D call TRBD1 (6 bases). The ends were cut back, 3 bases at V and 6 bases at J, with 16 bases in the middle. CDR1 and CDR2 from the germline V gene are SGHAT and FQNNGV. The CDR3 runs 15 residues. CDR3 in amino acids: CASSLAVRGTDTQYF. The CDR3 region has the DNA TGTGCCAGCAGCTTGGCTGTCAGGGGAACCGATACGCAGTATTTT.

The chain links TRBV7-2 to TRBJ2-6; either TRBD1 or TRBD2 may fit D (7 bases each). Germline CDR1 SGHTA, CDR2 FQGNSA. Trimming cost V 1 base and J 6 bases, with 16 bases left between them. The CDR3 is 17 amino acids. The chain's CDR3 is CASSLVGGGQMANVLTF. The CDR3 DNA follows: TGTGCCAGCAGCTTAGTAGGGGGGGGACAGATGGCCAACGTCCTGACTTTC.

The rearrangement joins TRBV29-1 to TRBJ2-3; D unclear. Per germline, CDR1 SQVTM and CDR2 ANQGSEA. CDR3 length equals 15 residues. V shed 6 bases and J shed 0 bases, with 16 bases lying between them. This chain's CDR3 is CSVGSGIYSTDTQYF. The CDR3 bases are TGCAGCGTGGGAAGTGGTATATATAGCACAGATACGCAGTATTTT.